These 8 T cell receptor beta chains were sequenced from one sample in a study of blood T cell repertoires in COVID-19. Data came from immunoSEQ multiplex PCR; TCRdb stores just in-frame clones and leaves some out. The repertoire holds more than 150,000 clones, approximately 90% seen once, with 0.5% to 0.55% in the top ten. Sequenced: peripheral blood. The receptors here all came from a man aged 45 to 65 with acute or convalescent COVID-19.

The CDR3 loop reads CASSRQYNEQFF. The CDR3 coding sequence is TGTGCCAGTAGTAGACAGTACAATGAGCAGTTCTTC. The rearrangement links TRBV19 to TRBJ2-1, with a possible D match to TRBD1 (5 bases). This CDR3 has 12 amino acids. V was trimmed by 4 bases and J by 4 bases, leaving 5 bases between them. The germline CDR1 and CDR2 sequences are LNHDA and SQIVND (reference sequence).

The chain uses TRBV11-3 and TRBJ2-1, with D possibly being TRBD2 (6 bases). The germline gives CDR1 SGHNT, CDR2 YENEEA. V was pared by 5 bases and J by 6 bases, with 11 bases between. The CDR3 runs 13 residues. CDR3 DNA sequence: TGTGCCAGCAGCCCCGGGGGACTCAATGAGCAGTTCTTC. This translates into CASSPGGLNEQFF.

The chain uses TRBV27 and TRBJ1-6; 8 nucleotides line up with TRBD1. Germline CDR1 is MNHEY and CDR2 is SMNVEV (reference sequence). V was clipped by 4 bases and J by 7 bases; unmatched bases: 6. The CDR3 is made up of 15 amino acids. The CDR3 DNA sequence: TGTGCCAGCAGTTCTTCAGGGGGCTCGAATTCACCCCTCCACTTT. Its protein product is CASSSSGGSNSPLHF.

V is TRBV23-1 and J is TRBJ2-3, with a possible D match to TRBD1 (5 bases). TRBV23-1 is an ORF for which the function is uncertain. With 5 bases removed from V and 1 base from J, the gap between germline ends came to 13 bases. The length of the CDR3 is 15 residues. The CDR3 spells CASSAGIVCTDTQYF. The CDR3 region has the DNA TGCGCCAGCAGTGCAGGGATAGTTTGCACAGATACGCAGTATTTT.

The CDR3, as DNA: TGTGCCAGCAGCACGCCCCCAGGGAACACTGAAGCTTTCTTT. It translates to CASSTPPGNTEAFF. This rearrangement joins TRBV3-1 (or the pseudogene TRBV3-2) to TRBJ1-1, with no clear D. V lost 5 bases to trimming and J lost 1 base, with 11 bases between them. The CDR3 sequence is 14 residues long. CDR1 is LGHDT and CDR2 is YNNKEL in the germline V gene (reference sequence).

The chain employs TRBV7-2 and TRBJ1-6; D is possibly TRBD1 (6 bases). Germline values: CDR1 SGHTA, CDR2 FQGNSA. The CDR3 spans 15 residues. The germline V and J ends were trimmed by 0 bases and 4 bases, with 7 bases remaining between them. CDR3 residues: CASSLATGYNSPLHF. CDR3 DNA: TGTGCCAGCAGCTTAGCAACAGGGTATAATTCACCCCTCCACTTT. Drawing the rest from reference TRBV7-2 and TRBJ1-6, the complete variable domain is GAGVSQSPSNKVTEKGKDVELRCDPISGHTALYWYRQSLGQGLEFLIYFQGNSAPDKSGLPSDRFSAERTGGSVSTLTIQRTQQEDSAVYLCASSLATGYNSPLHFGNGTRLTVT.

This chain connects TRBV15 to TRBJ2-5; 8 bases map to TRBD2. Germline V CDR1 and CDR2: LNHNV, YYDKDF (reference sequence). With 5 bases clipped from V and 5 bases from J, the junction kept 7 bases outside the gene matches. The CDR3 consists of 14 residues. DNA for the CDR3: TGTGCCACCAGCCACGCGGGAGGCTGGGAGACCCAGTACTTC. This gives the protein CATSHAGGWETQYF.

This clone was found once. CDR3 DNA: TGTGCCAGCAGCGAGAGTGGGGCCCAAGAGACCCAGTACTTC. Translating it yields CASSESGAQETQYF. The V gene is TRBV4-2, the J gene TRBJ2-5, with TRBD1 as a possible D gene (5 bases). Deletions cut 5 bases from V and 1 base from J, with 11 bases between. This CDR3 comprises 14 residues. Germline V CDR1 and CDR2: LGHNA, YNFKEQ.